These T cell receptor beta chains were read from a single sample in a study of PD-1 blockade in mismatch repair-deficient tumors. Generated by immunoSEQ multiplex PCR, the TCRdb table keeps only in-frame clones and is missing some. Of around 120,000 clones listed, around nine tenths are singletons. The sequenced sample was peripheral blood, obtained just under 74 weeks after starting pembrolizumab. These receptors came from an adult with mismatch repair-deficient cancer. Each CDR3 is given with its conserved first and last residue. D genes are given only for firm matches. Rows give clone size only sometimes, using once, few, many, or a class for an expanded clone.

J gene,clone size,V gene,D gene,CDR3 length,CDR3 DNA,CDR3 protein
TRBJ1-1,.,TRBV11-2,.,12,TGTGCCAGCAGGATACGAGGTTTTGGAGCTTTCTTT,CASRIRGFGAFF
TRBJ1-4,.,TRBV5-1,.,15,TGCGCCAGCAGCTTGGCCGGGCTCCAAAATGAAAAACTGTTTTTT,CASSLAGLQNEKLFF
TRBJ2-1,.,TRBV14,TRBD2,15,TGTGCCAGCAGCGCAGGGACTAGCGGGAGGGGGGAGCAGTTCTTC,CASSAGTSGRGEQFF
TRBJ2-2,.,TRBV27,.,13,TGTGCCAGCAGTTTGGTCGGGGCCGGGGAGCTGTTTTTT,CASSLVGAGELFF
TRBJ2-5,.,TRBV4-3,TRBD2,16,TGCGCCAGCAGCCAAGTTCCGGGAGGGCACGGAGAGACCCAGTACTTC,CASSQVPGGHGETQYF
TRBJ1-2,once,TRBV15,.,14,TGTGCCACCAGCAAGCACACTGAGAGTTATGGCTACACCTTC,CATSKHTESYGYTF
TRBJ1-2,.,TRBV7-9,.,16,TGTGCCAGCAGCCCGTCCGTCCATGGACTTGATGATGGCTACACCTTC,CASSPSVHGLDDGYTF
TRBJ2-1,.,TRBV7-2,TRBD2,14,TGTGCCAGCAGCGCTCGACTAGCGATCAATGAGCAGTTCTTC,CASSARLAINEQFF
TRBJ2-7,.,TRBV14,TRBD2,16,TGTGCCAGCAGCTCGGTTCGGGGGACTAGATCCTACGAGCAGTACTTC,CASSSVRGTRSYEQYF
TRBJ2-7,.,TRBV13,TRBD2,16,TGTGCCAGCAGCTTAGGGTGGACTAGCTCCTCCTACGAGCAGTACTTC,CASSLGWTSSSYEQYF
TRBJ2-1,.,TRBV11-2,TRBD2,17,TGTGCCAGCAGCTTAAACTTTGGCATGCGGGAGTACAATGAGCAGTTCTTC,CASSLNFGMREYNEQFF
TRBJ2-1,.,TRBV19,TRBD2,18,TGTGCCAGTAGTACACCGGGACTAGCGGGAACGGCCTACAATGAGCAGTTCTTC,CASSTPGLAGTAYNEQFF